This is a list of T cell receptor beta chains from one sample in a study of cytomegalovirus exposure and HLA in healthy donors. Measured with immunoSEQ multiplex PCR; TCRdb has only the in-frame clones, and not every one. Of about 78,000 clones listed, roughly 80% are singletons. The sequenced sample was PBMCs. These receptors originate from a woman aged 50 to 60 in good health and CMV-seronegative. Both conserved end residues are part of each CDR3. D genes are given only for firm matches. Only some rows state a clone size, as once, few, many or a class for expanded clones.

CDR3 protein: CASSNRGEKLFF
CDR3 DNA: TGTGCCAGCAGCAACAGGGGTGAAAAACTGTTTTTT
V gene: TRBV7-9
J gene: TRBJ1-4
D gene: TRBD1
clone size: few

CDR3 protein: CASSSGQGAGATQHF
CDR3 DNA: TGCGCCAGCAGCTCGGGACAGGGGGCCGGGGCCACCCAGCATTTT
V gene: TRBV5-1
J gene: TRBJ1-5
D gene: TRBD1
clone size: few

CDR3 protein: CAISGGGRASAGGTEAFF
CDR3 DNA: TGTGCCATCAGTGGGGGGGGGAGGGCCTCAGCCGGTGGCACTGAAGCTTTCTTT
V gene: TRBV10-3
J gene: TRBJ1-1
D gene: .
clone size: .

CDR3 protein: CASTRLAGFDEQYF
CDR3 DNA: TGTGCCAGCACTCGACTAGCGGGATTCGACGAGCAGTACTTC
V gene: TRBV7-9
J gene: TRBJ2-7
D gene: TRBD2
clone size: .

CDR3 protein: CASSLLLGAVQETQYF
CDR3 DNA: TGCGCCAGCAGCCTCTTACTGGGTGCGGTACAAGAGACCCAGTACTTC
V gene: TRBV10-1
J gene: TRBJ2-5
D gene: .
clone size: .

CDR3 protein: CASSIISGSNQPQHF
CDR3 DNA: TGTGCCAGTAGTATAATTTCAGGGAGCAATCAGCCCCAGCATTTT
V gene: TRBV19
J gene: TRBJ1-5
D gene: .
clone size: few

CDR3 protein: CASSKTESYSGANVLTF
CDR3 DNA: TGTGCCAGCAGTAAGACAGAGTCCTATTCTGGGGCCAACGTCCTGACTTTC
V gene: TRBV6-4
J gene: TRBJ2-6
D gene: .
clone size: .

CDR3 protein: CASSVDWEVYNSPLHF
CDR3 DNA: TGTGCCAGCAGCGTAGACTGGGAGGTATATAATTCACCCCTCCACTTT
V gene: TRBV9
J gene: TRBJ1-6
D gene: .
clone size: .

CDR3 protein: CASSIPFQGNEQFF
CDR3 DNA: TGTGCCAGTAGTATACCCTTTCAGGGGAATGAGCAGTTCTTC
V gene: TRBV19
J gene: TRBJ2-1
D gene: .
clone size: .

CDR3 protein: CASSDWGGLTDTQYF
CDR3 DNA: TGTGCCAGCAGTGATTGGGGGGGGCTAACAGATACGCAGTATTTT
V gene: TRBV9
J gene: TRBJ2-3
D gene: .
clone size: .